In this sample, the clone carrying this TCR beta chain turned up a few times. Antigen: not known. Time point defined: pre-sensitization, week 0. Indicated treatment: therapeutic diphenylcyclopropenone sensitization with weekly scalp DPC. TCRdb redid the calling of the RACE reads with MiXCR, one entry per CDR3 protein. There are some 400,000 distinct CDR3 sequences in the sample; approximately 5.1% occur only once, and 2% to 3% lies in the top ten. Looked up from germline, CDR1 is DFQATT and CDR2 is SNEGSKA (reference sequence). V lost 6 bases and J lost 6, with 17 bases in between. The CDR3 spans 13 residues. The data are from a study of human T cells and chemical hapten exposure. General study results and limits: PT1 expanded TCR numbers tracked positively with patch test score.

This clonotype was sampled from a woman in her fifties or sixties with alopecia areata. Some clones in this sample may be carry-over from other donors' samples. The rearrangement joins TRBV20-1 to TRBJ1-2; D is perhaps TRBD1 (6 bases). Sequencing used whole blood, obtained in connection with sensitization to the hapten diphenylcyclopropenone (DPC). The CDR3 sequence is CSAPPPGENGYTF. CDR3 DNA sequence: TGCAGTGCCCCGCCCCCAGGGGAGAATGGCTACACCTTC.